Listed here are 13 T cell receptor beta chains from one sample, sequenced in a study of blood T cell repertoires in COVID-19. TCRdb's copy holds only in-frame clones and misses some; the assay was immunoSEQ multiplex PCR. The sample gives some 170,000 clones, 75% to 85% of which show up once; 11% is in the top ten. The sequenced sample consisted of peripheral blood. These receptors were obtained from a human donor in a cohort sampled during active COVID-19.

The V gene is TRBV18, the J gene TRBJ2-7; a possible D gene is TRBD2 (6 bases). The CDR3 has 17 residues. V gave up 3 bases and J gave up 7 bases, with 25 bases separating them. In germline, CDR1 is KGHSH, CDR2 LQKENI. The CDR3 bases are TGTGCCAGCTCACCGGTCCTGGAGGGAGGCCAAAGAGCGGAGCAGTACTTC. Encoded protein: CASSPVLEGGQRAEQYF. Drawing the rest from reference TRBV18 and TRBJ2-7, the complete variable domain is NAGVMQNPRHLVRRRGQEARLRCSPMKGHSHVYWYRQLPEEGLKFMVYLQKENIIDESGMPKERFSAEFPKEGPSILRIQQVVRGDSAAYFCASSPVLEGGQRAEQYFGPGTRLTVT.

V and J are TRBV7-2 and TRBJ2-2, with 7 bases identical to TRBD2. With V trimmed by 1 base and J by 4 bases, 9 bases remained unmatched. The CDR3 runs to 17 residues. CDR1 SGHTA and CDR2 FQGNSA come from the germline V gene. The CDR3 bases are TGTGCCAGCAGCTTAGTTCAAGGACTAGGTGGCACCGGGGAGCTGTTTTTT. This encodes CASSLVQGLGGTGELFF. The complete variable domain, with remaining parts taken from reference TRBV7-2 and TRBJ2-2, reads GAGVSQSPSNKVTEKGKDVELRCDPISGHTALYWYRQSLGQGLEFLIYFQGNSAPDKSGLPSDRFSAERTGGSVSTLTIQRTQQEDSAVYLCASSLVQGLGGTGELFFGEGSRLTVL.

V usage is TRBV27 and J usage is TRBJ1-5; no clear D gene. Germline CDR1 reads MNHEY; CDR2 reads SMNVEV (reference sequence). This CDR3 region has 14 residues. The V gene lost 8 bases and the J gene lost 0 bases, with 11 bases spanning the gap. The CDR3 protein is CASRWSNSNQPQHF. CDR3 sequence (DNA): TGTGCCAGCCGGTGGTCTAATAGCAATCAGCCCCAGCATTTT.

V is TRBV7-3 and J is TRBJ1-1; tentative D call: TRBD1 (6 bases). Trimming pared 4 bases from V and 10 bases from J, leaving 22 bases between. Germline assignment: CDR1 SGHTA and CDR2 FQGTGA. CDR3 size: 15 residues. CDR3 DNA sequence: TGTGCCAGCAGCTCTGTCCCGGGACACGGGATCCGAGCTTTCTTT. Its protein is CASSSVPGHGIRAFF.

The rearrangement uses TRBV7-9 and TRBJ2-3; D is possibly TRBD1 (5 bases). V was cut by 5 bases and J by 4 bases, with 19 bases left in between. This CDR3 contains 16 residues. In germline, CDR1 is SEHNR, CDR2 FQNEAQ (reference sequence). CDR3 sequence: CASSPWGRELADTQYF. CDR3 DNA sequence: TGTGCCAGCAGCCCATGGGGCCGTGAGCTGGCAGATACGCAGTATTTT. Filled out from reference TRBV7-9 and TRBJ2-3, the complete variable domain reads DTGVSQNPRHKITKRGQNVTFRCDPISEHNRLYWYRQTLGQGPEFLTYFQNEAQLEKSRLLSDRFSAERPKGSFSTLEIQRTEQGDSAMYLCASSPWGRELADTQYFGPGTRLTVL.

The CDR3 here is CASSTQDRGEQYF. The CDR3 nucleotides read TGTGCCAGCAGTACACAAGACAGGGGCGAGCAGTACTTC. The chain employs TRBV6-5 and TRBJ2-7, with 8 bases fitting TRBD1. CDR1 is MNHEY and CDR2 is SVGAGI in the germline V gene. This CDR3 comprises 13 residues. The V and J ends lost 5 bases and 6 bases, in that order; junction bases with no gene match: 6.

The rearrangement joins TRBV5-6 to TRBJ2-5; 8 bases are shared with TRBD1. V lost 4 bases and J lost 4; bases outside the gene matches: 3. Germline V gives CDR1 SGHDT, CDR2 YYEEEE. This CDR3 spans 13 amino acids. The CDR3 reads CASSPDRAETQYF. The CDR3 DNA is TGTGCCAGCAGCCCGGACAGGGCAGAGACCCAGTACTTC.

The chain employs TRBV19 and TRBJ2-2; TRBD1 matches 9 bases. V trimming: 2 bases; J trimming: 5 bases; junction bases outside the gene matches: 3. This CDR3 has 15 residues. The germline V gene encodes CDR1 LNHDA and CDR2 SQIVND (reference sequence). CDR3 nucleotide sequence: TGTGCCAGTAGTATAACAGGGGGCTCGACCGGGGAGCTGTTTTTT. Protein sequence: CASSITGGSTGELFF.

The rearrangement joins TRBV19 to TRBJ2-1; D uncertain. V lost 8 bases, J lost 9 bases, and 14 bases lay in between. CDR1 is LNHDA, CDR2 SQIVND, per germline (reference sequence). The CDR3 has 12 amino acids. CDR3 nucleotide sequence: TGTGCCAGTCGGTCCGTTTTTGGTGAGCAGTTCTTC. It codes for CASRSVFGEQFF.

The rearrangement uses TRBV12-3 or TRBV12-4 and TRBJ2-7, with 9 bases aligning to TRBD2. The CDR3 sequence is 12 residues long. Trimming at V came to 2 bases and at J to 7 bases, leaving 0 bases not matched to a gene. CDR3 sequence: CASSLTSGEQYF. CDR3 nucleotides: TGTGCCAGCAGTTTAACTAGCGGGGAGCAGTACTTC.

The rearrangement uses TRBV7-2 and TRBJ2-3, with D tentatively TRBD2 (7 bases). V lost 8 bases to trimming and J lost 10 bases, with 13 bases between them. CDR1 and CDR2 from the germline V gene are SGHTA and FQGNSA. The CDR3 has 11 amino acids. In DNA form, the CDR3 reads TGTGCCAGCCTCGGGGGGCCGGCGCAGTATTTT. Translation: CASLGGPAQYF.

The genes are TRBV19 and TRBJ1-1; possible D gene TRBD1, 5 bases. The CDR3 has 15 residues. V shed 5 bases and J shed 1 base, with 14 bases lying between them. Germline V gene lookup returns CDR1 LNHDA and CDR2 SQIVND (reference sequence). CDR3 coding DNA: TGTGCCAGTAGTGTATTCCAGGGAAAGAACACTGAAGCTTTCTTT. Translation gives CASSVFQGKNTEAFF.

The chain has TRBV19 and TRBJ1-3; 9 positions match TRBD1. Per the germline V gene, CDR1 is LNHDA and CDR2 is SQIVND (reference sequence). The CDR3 totals 16 residues. Unmatched junction bases numbered 10, after V lost 7 bases and J lost 3 bases. This CDR3 reads CASKYRDREFGNTIYF. In DNA form, the CDR3 reads TGTGCCAGTAAATACCGGGACAGGGAATTTGGAAACACCATATATTTT.